The clone carrying this T cell receptor beta chain has a single count. Its antigen remains unknown. Method: immunoSEQ multiplex PCR; TCRdb's copy keeps in-frame clones and lacks some. The sample lists around 120,000 clones, approximately 88% occurring once. The record originates from a study of T cell responses to AZD1222 COVID-19 vaccine. Study-wide results and caveats: Clonal diversity was possibly underestimated, and white British individuals and females predominated among donors.

Sample: peripheral blood, taken on day 0 of MenACWY control vaccination. This receptor was identified in an adult in good health.

The CDR3 here is CASSPGSGRINEQFF. Here the CDR3 DNA reads TGTGCCAGCTCCCCAGGTAGCGGGAGAATCAATGAGCAGTTCTTC. The rearrangement uses TRBV18 and TRBJ2-1; TRBD2 agrees at 9 bases. The CDR3 sequence is 15 residues long. Trimming cost V 6 bases and J 6 bases; bases outside gene matches: 9. The germline gives CDR1 KGHSH, CDR2 LQKENI.